The entry that follows covers one T cell receptor (beta chain) sequence. There is no known antigen for this receptor. Base-call qualities are not available, and no considerably larger clone is one nucleotide away. One collaborating source in Seattle enrolled patients during active infection and followed them longitudinally through the course of disease. Whole blood was collected in K2EDTA tubes by collaborating institutions according to the institutions' own protocols. Collaborator samples were shipped for TCRbeta analysis as frozen whole blood, isolated PBMCs, or DNA extracted from either sample type. The record originates from a study of blood T cell repertoires in COVID-19 (dated by TCRdb to the early 2020s). Looking at the study overall: Collaborator samples came from the United States, Italy and Spain and covered acute and convalescent phases of COVID-19. The prospective study material was composed of cDNA or gDNA derived from T cells, B-cell-depleted T cells, or PBMCs. Deeply sampled blood TCRbeta repertoires from subjects exposed to, actively infected with, or recovered from COVID-19 were included in the dataset. A freely available public database, intended as a resource for researchers studying the immune response to SARS-CoV-2, is where the repertoires were released. Samples came from the ongoing ImmuneRACE study (first 160 participants) plus 1,254 subjects from 6 global collaborators. Nearly every sample came with metadata listing a de-identified subject ID, COVID-19 status, age in years and sex. Where available, HLA class I and class II types were obtained from metadata supplied by the sample provider rather than from assay-based typing. Overall study results and their limits: The amount of clinical and demographic metadata varied by source and participant and was provided uncurated.

TCRbeta CDR3 regions were amplified from genomic DNA by means of the immunoSEQ Assay, a bias-controlled multiplex PCR. Concerning the study's data processing: The number of nucleated cells in each sample was estimated by amplification of reference gene primers within the assay. Sequence reads were collapsed and filtered to measure the absolute abundance of every unique TCRbeta CDR3 rearrangement. Productive Simpson clonality was computed per sample as the square root of Simpson's diversity index over productive rearrangements. TCRdb provides this immuneACCESS table in a form limited to in-frame rearrangements. Some clones are lacking; in checked studies, under half of them reflect an unresolved V gene, and why the rest are absent is not known. That table gives V, J and clone size, and the DNA gave D and trimming. The sample contains 150,000 to 180,000 clones, around 83% of them found a single time. The leading ten clones occupy over 10% of the sample.

Counted from cysteine to phenylalanine, this CDR3 has 16 amino acids. The sequence is cut down to CDR3 DNA, 48 bases in frame from base 1. Taken from the germline V gene, the CDR1 and CDR2 loops are MGHRA and YSYEKL. V is pared back by 3 bases and J by 1 base, with 13 bases lying between the germline termini. The sequenced material came from peripheral blood. The V and J segments used are TRBV4-1 and TRBJ1-3; matching of 5 bases hints at TRBD1 as the D gene. This sequence originates from a woman aged 55 to 70 with COVID-19, enrolled during active disease. The CDR3 amino acid sequence is: CASSQQRGRSGNTIYF. The DNA sequence is TGCGCCAGCAGCCAGCAGCGGGGCAGATCTGGAAACACCATATATTTT.